The 8 T cell receptor beta chains listed next were all sequenced from one sample in a study of T cells in Graves' hyperthyroidism and ophthalmopathy (dated by TCRdb to the late 2010s). Libraries were constructed by multiplex PCR. TCRdb shows the sequencer as Illumina HiSeq 2000. The TCR beta CDR3 regions were amplified from the RNA transcripts. The TCR CDR3 was subjected to a first round of RT-PCR using the HTBI primer set and the Qiagen OneStep RT-PCR kit. TCRdb itself trimmed the public reads at Q25 with fastp, ran MiXCR and retained productive beta chains. Each entry merges the rows of one CDR3 protein and shows their most common DNA and genes. In this sample the table shows a few hundred thousand distinct CDR3 sequences, 15% of which occur a single time. About 31% of the sample rests with the top ten. The material sequenced was blood. The receptors stem from a young woman with Graves' hyperthyroidism.

V is TRBV20-1 and J is TRBJ2-5; D gene unclear. V shed 3 bases and J shed 4 bases, with 21 bases lying between them. This CDR3 has 16 amino acids. The germline V gene has CDR1 DFQATT and CDR2 SNEGSKA (reference sequence). The CDR3 here is CSARPLGRKLGETQYF. The CDR3 DNA sequence: TGCAGTGCTAGGCCCCTCGGGCGGAAGCTGGGAGAGACCCAGTACTTC.

This clonotype was observed a few times. This chain connects TRBV5-1 to TRBJ1-6; D call uncertain. The V end was cut by 4 bases, the J end by 8 bases, with 13 bases between. The CDR3 length is 14 residues. Looked up from germline, CDR1 is SGHRS and CDR2 is YFSETQ. The CDR3 nucleotides read TGCGCCAGCAGCCTGGACGGGTTGGATTCACCCCTCCACTTT. It is translated as CASSLDGLDSPLHF.

This clonotype was counted ten times or more. This sequence joins TRBV20-1 and TRBJ2-3; the match to TRBD2 covers 10 bases. Germline V gene sequence: CDR1 DFQATT, CDR2 SNEGSKA (reference sequence). Unmatched junction bases numbered 6, after V lost 7 bases and J lost 2 bases. The CDR3 runs 14 residues. Written as DNA, the CDR3 is TGCAGTGAAGGGACTAGCGAGTTCACAGATACGCAGTATTTT. Its protein is CSEGTSEFTDTQYF.

The chain combines TRBV6-1 with TRBJ1-6, with 10 bases identical to TRBD1. J lost 8 bases, V lost 5 bases, and 9 bases had no gene match. In germline, CDR1 is MNHNS, CDR2 SASEGT. The CDR3 has 16 amino acids. DNA for the CDR3: TGTGCCAGCAGTCCACCGGGGACAGGGGTGTATTCACCCCTCCACTTT. Translated: CASSPPGTGVYSPLHF.

Only a few counts were recorded for this clonotype. V usage is TRBV5-1 and J usage is TRBJ2-7, with a tentative D call TRBD1 (5 bases). The length of the CDR3 is 13 residues. Trimming took 0 bases from V and 6 from J, leaving 10 bases between them. In germline, CDR1 is SGHRS, CDR2 YFSETQ. CDR3 nucleotides: TGCGCCAGCAGCTTGGCCCAGGGAACCGAGCAGTACTTC. Translated, it gives CASSLAQGTEQYF.

The genes are TRBV6-1 and TRBJ2-1; TRBD2 matches at 8 bases. CDR3 size: 16 residues. Trimming at V came to 6 bases and at J to 6 bases, leaving 13 bases not matched to a gene. Per the germline V gene, CDR1 is MNHNS and CDR2 is SASEGT. The DNA for the CDR3 is TGTGCCAGCAGCCGCAGTTTAGGGCGGGGGGTCAATGAGCAGTTCTTC. The encoded protein is CASSRSLGRGVNEQFF.

The chain carries TRBV7-9 and TRBJ2-7; 10 bases align to TRBD1. The V segment lost 6 bases and the J segment 2 bases; nucleotides outside the gene matches: 10. The germline V gene has CDR1 SEHNR and CDR2 FQNEAQ (reference sequence). The CDR3 contains 16 residues. The CDR3 reads CASSSTRDRGTYEQYF. CDR3 nucleotides: TGTGCCAGCAGTTCAACCCGGGACAGGGGCACCTACGAGCAGTACTTC.

The V call is TRBV5-1, the J call TRBJ2-3; a weak D match, TRBD2 (5 bases). The CDR3 covers 14 residues. CDR1 and CDR2 from the germline V gene are SGHRS and YFSETQ. Deletions cut 1 base from V and 8 bases from J, with 14 bases between. The CDR3 spells CASSLPPSAGTQYF. The CDR3 DNA sequence: TGCGCCAGCAGCTTGCCCCCTTCGGCGGGTACGCAGTATTTT.